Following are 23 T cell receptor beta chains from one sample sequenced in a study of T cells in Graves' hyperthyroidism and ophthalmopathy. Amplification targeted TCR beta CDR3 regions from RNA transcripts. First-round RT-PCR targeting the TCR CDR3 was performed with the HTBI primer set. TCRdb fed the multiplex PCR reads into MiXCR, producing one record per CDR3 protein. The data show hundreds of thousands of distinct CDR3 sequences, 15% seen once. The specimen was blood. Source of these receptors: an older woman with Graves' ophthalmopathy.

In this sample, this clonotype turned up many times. This CDR3 is CASRRQEGAYEQYF. The CDR3 DNA follows: TGTGCCAGCAGGAGACAGGAGGGAGCCTACGAGCAGTACTTC. This sequence joins TRBV28 and TRBJ2-7; D is tentatively TRBD1 or TRBD2 (6 bases each). The CDR3 runs 14 residues. V was clipped by 6 bases and J by 2 bases, with 14 bases between them. The V gene's germline CDR1 is MDHEN and CDR2 SYDVKM. Combining the CDR3 with reference TRBV28 and TRBJ2-7 gives the whole variable domain DVKVTQSSRYLVKRTGEKVFLECVQDMDHENMFWYRQDPGLGLRLIYFSYDVKMKEKGDIPEGYSVSREKKERFSLILESASTNQTSMYLCASRRQEGAYEQYFGPGTRLTVT.

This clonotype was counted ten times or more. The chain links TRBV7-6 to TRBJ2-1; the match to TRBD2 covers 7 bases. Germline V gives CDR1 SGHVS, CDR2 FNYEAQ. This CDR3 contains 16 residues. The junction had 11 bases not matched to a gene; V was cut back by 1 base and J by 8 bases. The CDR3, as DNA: TGTGCCAGCAGCTTAGGGGTGACGGGAGGCCAGGATGAGCAGTTCTTC. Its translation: CASSLGVTGGQDEQFF.

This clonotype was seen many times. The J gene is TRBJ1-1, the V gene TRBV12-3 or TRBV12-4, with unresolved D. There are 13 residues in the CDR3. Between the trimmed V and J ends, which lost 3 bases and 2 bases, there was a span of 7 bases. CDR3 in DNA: TGTGCCAGCAGTTTCCTCCCAAACACTGAAGCTTTCTTT. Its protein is CASSFLPNTEAFF.

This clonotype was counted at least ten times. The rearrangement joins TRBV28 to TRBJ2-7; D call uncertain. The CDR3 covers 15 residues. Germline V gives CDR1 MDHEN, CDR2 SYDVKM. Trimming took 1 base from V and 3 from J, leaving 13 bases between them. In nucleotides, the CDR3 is TGTGCCAGCAGTTTATTGCTCTCTTCCGACTACGAGCAGTACTTC. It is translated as CASSLLLSSDYEQYF.

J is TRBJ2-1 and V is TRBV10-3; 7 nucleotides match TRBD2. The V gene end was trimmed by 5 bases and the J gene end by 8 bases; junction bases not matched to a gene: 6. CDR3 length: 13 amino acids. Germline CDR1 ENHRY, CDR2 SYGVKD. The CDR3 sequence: CAISTTAGDEQFF. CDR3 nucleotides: TGTGCCATCAGTACAACTGCGGGAGATGAGCAGTTCTTC.

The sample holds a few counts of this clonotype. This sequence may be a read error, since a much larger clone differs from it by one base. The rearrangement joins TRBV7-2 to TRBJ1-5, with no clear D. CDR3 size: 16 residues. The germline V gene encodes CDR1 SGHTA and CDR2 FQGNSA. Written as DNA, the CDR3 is TGTGCCAGCGGCTTAGGAGGGCAGGTTAGCAATCAGCCCCAGCATTTT. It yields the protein CASGLGGQVSNQPQHF. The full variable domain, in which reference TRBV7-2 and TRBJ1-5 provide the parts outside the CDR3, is GAGVSQSPSNKVTEKGKDVELRCDPISGHTALYWYRQSLGQGLEFLIYFQGNSAPDKSGLPSDRFSAERTGGSVSTLTIQRTQQEDSAVYLCASGLGGQVSNQPQHFGDGTRLSIL.

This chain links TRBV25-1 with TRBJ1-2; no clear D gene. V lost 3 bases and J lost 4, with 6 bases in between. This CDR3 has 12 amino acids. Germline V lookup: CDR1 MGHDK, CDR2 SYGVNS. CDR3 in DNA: TGTGCCAGCAGTGACAGTTCCTATGGCTACACCTTC. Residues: CASSDSSYGYTF.

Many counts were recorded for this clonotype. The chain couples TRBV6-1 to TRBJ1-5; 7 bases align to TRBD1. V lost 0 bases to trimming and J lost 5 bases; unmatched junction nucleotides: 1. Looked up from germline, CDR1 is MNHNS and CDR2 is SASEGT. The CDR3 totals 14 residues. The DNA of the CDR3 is TGTGCCAGCAGTGAAGCGACAGGGTATCAGCCCCAGCATTTT. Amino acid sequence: CASSEATGYQPQHF.

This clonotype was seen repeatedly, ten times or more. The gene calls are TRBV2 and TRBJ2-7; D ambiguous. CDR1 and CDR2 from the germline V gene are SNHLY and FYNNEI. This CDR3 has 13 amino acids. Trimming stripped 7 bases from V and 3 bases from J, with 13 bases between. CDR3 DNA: TGTGCCAGCACGTTCGGGCCCAACTACGAGCAGTACTTC. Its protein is CASTFGPNYEQYF.

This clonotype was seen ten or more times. The DNA of the CDR3 is TGTGCCAGCAGCCGGACTAGGGACACAGATACGCAGTATTTT. Its protein product is CASSRTRDTDTQYF. This chain connects TRBV7-3 to TRBJ2-3, with 7 positions matching TRBD2. V lost 5 bases to trimming and J lost 2 bases; unmatched junction nucleotides: 4. CDR3 length: 14 amino acids. Per the germline V gene, CDR1 is SGHTA and CDR2 is FQGTGA.

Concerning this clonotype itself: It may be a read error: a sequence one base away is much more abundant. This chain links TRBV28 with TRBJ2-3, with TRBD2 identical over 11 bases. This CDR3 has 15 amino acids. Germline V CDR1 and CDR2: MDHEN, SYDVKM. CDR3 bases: TGTGCCAGCAATTTACTAGCGGGAGAACCAGATACGCAGTATTTT. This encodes CASNLLAGEPDTQYF.

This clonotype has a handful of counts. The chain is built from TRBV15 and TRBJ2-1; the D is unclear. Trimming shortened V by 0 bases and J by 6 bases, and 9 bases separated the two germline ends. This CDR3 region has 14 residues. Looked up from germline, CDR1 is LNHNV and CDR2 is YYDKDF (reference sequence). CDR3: CATSRDLRSNEQFF. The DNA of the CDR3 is TGTGCCACCAGCAGAGATTTGCGGAGCAATGAGCAGTTCTTC.

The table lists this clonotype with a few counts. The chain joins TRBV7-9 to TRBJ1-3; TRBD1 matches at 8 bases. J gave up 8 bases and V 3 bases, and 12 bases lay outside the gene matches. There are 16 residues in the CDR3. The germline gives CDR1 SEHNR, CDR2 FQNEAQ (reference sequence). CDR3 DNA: TGTGCCAGCAGCTTCGCAGCAACGACAGGGGTAGACACCATATATTTT. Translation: CASSFAATTGVDTIYF.

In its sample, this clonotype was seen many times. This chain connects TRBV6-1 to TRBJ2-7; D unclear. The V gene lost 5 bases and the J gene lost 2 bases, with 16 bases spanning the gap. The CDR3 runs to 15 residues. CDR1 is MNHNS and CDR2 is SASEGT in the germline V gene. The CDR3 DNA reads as TGTGCCAGCAGTTACTTTGTGCATGGGGCCTACGAGCAGTACTTC. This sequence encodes CASSYFVHGAYEQYF.

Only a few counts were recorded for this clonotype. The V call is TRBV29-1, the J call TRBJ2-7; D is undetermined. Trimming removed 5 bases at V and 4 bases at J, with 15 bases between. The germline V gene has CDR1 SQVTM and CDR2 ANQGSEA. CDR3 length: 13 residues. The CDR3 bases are TGCAGCGTTATTGCCAGGTTGAGGTACGAGCAGTACTTC. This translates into CSVIARLRYEQYF.

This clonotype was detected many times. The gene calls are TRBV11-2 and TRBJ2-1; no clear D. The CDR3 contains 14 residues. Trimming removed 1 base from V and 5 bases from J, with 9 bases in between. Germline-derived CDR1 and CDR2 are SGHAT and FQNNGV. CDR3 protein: CASSLGHPDNEQFF. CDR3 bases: TGTGCCAGCAGCTTAGGGCACCCAGACAATGAGCAGTTCTTC.

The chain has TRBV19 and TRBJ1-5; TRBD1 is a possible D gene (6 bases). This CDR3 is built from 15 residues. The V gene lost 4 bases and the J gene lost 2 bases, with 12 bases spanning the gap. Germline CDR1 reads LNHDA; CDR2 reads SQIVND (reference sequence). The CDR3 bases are TGTGCCAGTAGTACCCAGGGGACGGGCAATCAGCCCCAGCATTTT. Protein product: CASSTQGTGNQPQHF.

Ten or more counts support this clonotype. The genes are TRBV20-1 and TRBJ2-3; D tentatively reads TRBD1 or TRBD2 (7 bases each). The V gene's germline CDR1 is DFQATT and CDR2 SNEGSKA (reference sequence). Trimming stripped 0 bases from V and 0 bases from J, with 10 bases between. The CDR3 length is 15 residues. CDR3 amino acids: CSARDQGGSTDTQYF. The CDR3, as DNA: TGCAGTGCTAGAGATCAGGGGGGGAGCACAGATACGCAGTATTTT.

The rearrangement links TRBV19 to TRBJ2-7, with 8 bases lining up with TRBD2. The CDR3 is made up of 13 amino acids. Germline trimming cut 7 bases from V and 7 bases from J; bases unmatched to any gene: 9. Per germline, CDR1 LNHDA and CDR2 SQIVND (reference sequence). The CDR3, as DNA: TGTGCCAGTACGGATAGCGGGATGGGAGAGCAGTACTTC. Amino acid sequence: CASTDSGMGEQYF.

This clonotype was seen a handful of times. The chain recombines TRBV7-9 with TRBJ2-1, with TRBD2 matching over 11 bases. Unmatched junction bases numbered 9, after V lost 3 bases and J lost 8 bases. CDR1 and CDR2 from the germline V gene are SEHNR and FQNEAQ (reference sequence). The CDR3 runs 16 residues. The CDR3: CASSLSSGRGVDEQFF. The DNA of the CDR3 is TGTGCCAGCAGCTTGAGTAGCGGGAGGGGAGTGGATGAGCAGTTCTTC.

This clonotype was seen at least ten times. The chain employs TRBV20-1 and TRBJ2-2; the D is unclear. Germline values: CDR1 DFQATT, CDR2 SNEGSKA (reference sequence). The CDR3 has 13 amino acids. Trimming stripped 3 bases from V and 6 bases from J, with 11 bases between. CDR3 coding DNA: TGCAGTGCTAGTATGGCGAGGTCCGGGGAGCTGTTTTTT. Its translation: CSASMARSGELFF.

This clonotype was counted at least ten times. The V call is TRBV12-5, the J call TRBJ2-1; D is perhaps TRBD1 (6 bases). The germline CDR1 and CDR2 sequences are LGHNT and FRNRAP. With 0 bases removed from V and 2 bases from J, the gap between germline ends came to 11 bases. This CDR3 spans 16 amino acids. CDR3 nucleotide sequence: TGTGCTAGTGGTTTGGTCCTCAGGGGTACCTACAATGAGCAGTTCTTC. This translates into CASGLVLRGTYNEQFF.

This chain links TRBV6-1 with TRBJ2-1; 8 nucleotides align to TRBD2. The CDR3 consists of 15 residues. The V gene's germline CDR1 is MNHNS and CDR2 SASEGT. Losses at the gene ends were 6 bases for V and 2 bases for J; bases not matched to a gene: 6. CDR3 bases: TGTGCCAGCAGCGAGCGGGAGCCCACCTACAATGAGCAGTTCTTC. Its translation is CASSEREPTYNEQFF.